This T cell receptor beta chain was documented in a study of post-analysis software for immune sequencing data (dated by TCRdb to 2014 to 2015). Broadly, across the study: Disease courses on record covered relapsing-remitting, secondary progressive and progressive-relapsing multiple sclerosis, though some patients had no subtype annotation. A subset of samples was prepared in parallel using single-end sample barcoding, then pooled and co-amplified after Illumina adapter ligation. The multiple sclerosis patient repertoires were compared with 10 or so previously published healthy control repertoires from donors aged 6 to 25 years. Overall study outcomes, separate from this receptor: Normalized Chao1 diversity was significantly lower in multiple sclerosis patients than controls, suggesting substantial peripheral T-cell clonal expansion. When samples were clustered directly using the F measure, samples prepared in the same batch co-clustered strongly, which prompted a batch-effect correction. The multiple sclerosis patient group was slightly younger than the control group.

The library relied on PCR. TCRdb shows the sequencer as Illumina HiSeq 2500. Unique molecular identifiers were incorporated into TCR beta cDNA libraries to reduce PCR and sequencing biases. About 0.5 million cDNA molecules were obtained for every 1 to 10 million input T cells, so each molecule roughly corresponded to one T cell. The patient libraries were prepared and sequenced using the same protocol as the earlier healthy control dataset. Samples belonging to the same batch were prepared together, multiplexed and sequenced on a shared HiSeq lane. As for the original processing: MIGEC handled the raw barcoded reads, throwing out single-read molecular identifier groups before consensus assembly and CDR3 extraction. Clonotype tables were post-analysed with VDJtools, normalizing diversity by down-sampling all datasets to the smallest sample size. Repertoire overlap clustering matched CDR3 amino acid but not nucleotide sequences to correct batch-related cross-sample contamination. TCRdb's own reprocessing of the public reads used fastp at Q25 and MiXCR and kept productive beta chains. Under each unique CDR3 protein, matching rows form one entry showing the most common genes and DNA. The V and J calls follow TCRdb's processing rather than the paper's. Within this sample are about 820,000 distinct CDR3 sequences, with about 50% of them counted one time only. The ten most abundant clones make up under 6% of the sample.

On this clonotype: Its antigen has not been determined. No per-base quality is available; no much larger clone lies one base away.

To demonstrate the VDJtools post-analysis software, TCR beta repertoires were profiled from the peripheral blood of about 14 young patients with multiple sclerosis. The multiple sclerosis patients were children and adolescents ranging in age from roughly 6 to 15 years. Sequencing was performed on blood. The TCR was taken from a girl between 5 and 17 years old with multiple sclerosis.

The DNA sequence is given as TGCGCCAGCAGCTTATCAGGACAGGGCAGAGAGACCCAGTACTTC. Its product reads: CASSLSGQGRETQYF. The chain employs TRBV5-1 and TRBJ2-5; TRBD1 matches 8 bases in the middle. The germline V gene provides CDR1 SGHRS and CDR2 YFSETQ. Ends trimmed: V by 2 bases, J by 4 bases; bases unmatched to a gene: 7. Its CDR3 holds 15 amino acids, cysteine through phenylalanine. Kept here is only the CDR3 DNA, which spans 45 bases and is read in frame from base 1.